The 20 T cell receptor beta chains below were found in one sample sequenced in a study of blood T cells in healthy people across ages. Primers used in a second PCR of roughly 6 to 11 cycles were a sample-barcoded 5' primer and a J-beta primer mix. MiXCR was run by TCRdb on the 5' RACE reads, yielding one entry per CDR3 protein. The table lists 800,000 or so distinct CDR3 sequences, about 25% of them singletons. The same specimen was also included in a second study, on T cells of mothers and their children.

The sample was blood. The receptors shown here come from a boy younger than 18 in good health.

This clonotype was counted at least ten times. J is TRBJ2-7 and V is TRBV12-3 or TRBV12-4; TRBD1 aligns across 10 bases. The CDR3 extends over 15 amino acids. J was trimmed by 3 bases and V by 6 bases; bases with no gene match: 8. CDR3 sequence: CASSPGTGVGYEQYF. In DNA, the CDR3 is TGTGCCAGCAGCCCTGGGACAGGGGTGGGCTACGAGCAGTACTTC.

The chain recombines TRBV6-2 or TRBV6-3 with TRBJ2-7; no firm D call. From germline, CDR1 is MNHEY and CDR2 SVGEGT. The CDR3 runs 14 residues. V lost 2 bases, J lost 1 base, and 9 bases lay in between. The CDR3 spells CASSYGLGSYEQYF. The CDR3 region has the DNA TGTGCCAGCAGTTACGGGTTAGGTTCCTACGAGCAGTACTTC.

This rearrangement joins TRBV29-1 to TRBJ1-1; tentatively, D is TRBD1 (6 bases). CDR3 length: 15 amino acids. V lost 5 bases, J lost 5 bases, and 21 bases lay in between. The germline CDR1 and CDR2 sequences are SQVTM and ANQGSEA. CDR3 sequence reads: CSVHKGGAAGTEAFF. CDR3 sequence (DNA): TGCAGCGTTCACAAAGGGGGGGCCGCTGGGACTGAAGCTTTCTTT.

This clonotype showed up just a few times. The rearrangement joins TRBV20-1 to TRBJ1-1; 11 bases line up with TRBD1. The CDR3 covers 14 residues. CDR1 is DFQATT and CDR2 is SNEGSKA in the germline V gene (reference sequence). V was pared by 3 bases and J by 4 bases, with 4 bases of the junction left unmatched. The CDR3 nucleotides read TGCAGTGCTAGGGACAGGGGGCGCCTCACTGAAGCTTTCTTT. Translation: CSARDRGRLTEAFF.

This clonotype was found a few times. CDR3 in DNA: TGTGCCAGTAGTATGACTAACTATGGCTACACCTTC. Protein sequence: CASSMTNYGYTF. The J gene is TRBJ1-2, the V gene TRBV19; D remains unclear. Germline lookup yields CDR1 LNHDA and CDR2 SQIVND (reference sequence). This CDR3 comprises 12 residues. The V end lost 3 bases, the J end lost 0 bases, and 2 bases lay between the germline ends.

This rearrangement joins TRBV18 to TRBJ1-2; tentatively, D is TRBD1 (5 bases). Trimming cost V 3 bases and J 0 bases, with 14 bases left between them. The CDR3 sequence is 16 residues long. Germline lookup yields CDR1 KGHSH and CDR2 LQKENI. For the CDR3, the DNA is TGTGCCAGCTCACCGCGGGACGGGATCTCTAACTATGGCTACACCTTC. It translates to CASSPRDGISNYGYTF.

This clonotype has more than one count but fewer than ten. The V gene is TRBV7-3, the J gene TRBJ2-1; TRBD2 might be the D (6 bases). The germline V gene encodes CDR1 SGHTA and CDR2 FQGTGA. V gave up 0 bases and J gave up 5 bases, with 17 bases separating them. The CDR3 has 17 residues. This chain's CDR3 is CASSLTRGAVGDNEQFF. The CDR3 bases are TGTGCCAGCAGCTTAACGCGCGGGGCGGTCGGCGACAATGAGCAGTTCTTC.

Written as DNA, the CDR3 is TGTGCCAGCAGCCAACGGACACTTGATGGCTACACCTTC. Translation: CASSQRTLDGYTF. The chain carries TRBV3-1 and TRBJ1-2, with D perhaps TRBD1 (5 bases). CDR1 is LGHDT and CDR2 is YNNKEL in the germline V gene (reference sequence). V was trimmed by 2 bases and J by 6 bases, leaving 10 bases between them. This CDR3 has 13 amino acids.

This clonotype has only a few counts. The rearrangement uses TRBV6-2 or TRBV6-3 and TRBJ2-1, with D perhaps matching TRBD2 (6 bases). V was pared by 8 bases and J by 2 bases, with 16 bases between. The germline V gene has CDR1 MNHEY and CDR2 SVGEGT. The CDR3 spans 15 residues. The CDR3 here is CASRTSSGPYNEQFF. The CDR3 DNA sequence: TGTGCCAGCCGAACCTCAAGCGGGCCCTACAATGAGCAGTTCTTC.

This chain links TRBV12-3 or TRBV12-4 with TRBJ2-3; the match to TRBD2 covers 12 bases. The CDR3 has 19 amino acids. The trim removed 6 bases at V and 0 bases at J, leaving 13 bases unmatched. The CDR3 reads CASRPGLAGPVASTDTQYF. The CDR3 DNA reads TGTGCCAGCAGGCCGGGACTAGCGGGTCCGGTGGCTAGCACAGATACGCAGTATTTT.

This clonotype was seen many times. CDR3 in DNA: TGCGCCAGCAGCTTCGGCCACACAGATACGCAGTATTTT. Translation gives CASSFGHTDTQYF. The chain uses TRBV5-1 and TRBJ2-3; D gene ambiguous. Per the germline V gene, CDR1 is SGHRS and CDR2 is YFSETQ. The V end was cut by 2 bases, the J end by 2 bases, with 6 bases between. The CDR3 is 13 amino acids. The full variable domain, completed using reference TRBV5-1 and TRBJ2-3, is KAGVTQTPRYLIKTRGQQVTLSCSPISGHRSVSWYQQTPGQGLQFLFEYFSETQRNKGNFPGRFSGRQFSNSRSEMNVSTLELGDSALYLCASSFGHTDTQYFGPGTRLTVL.

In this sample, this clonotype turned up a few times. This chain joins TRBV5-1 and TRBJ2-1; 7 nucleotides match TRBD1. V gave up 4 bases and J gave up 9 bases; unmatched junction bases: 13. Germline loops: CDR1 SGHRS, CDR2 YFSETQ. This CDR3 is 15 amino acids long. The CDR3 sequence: CASSRTGAEEGEQFF. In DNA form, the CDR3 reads TGCGCCAGCAGCCGTACAGGGGCGGAAGAGGGTGAGCAGTTCTTC.

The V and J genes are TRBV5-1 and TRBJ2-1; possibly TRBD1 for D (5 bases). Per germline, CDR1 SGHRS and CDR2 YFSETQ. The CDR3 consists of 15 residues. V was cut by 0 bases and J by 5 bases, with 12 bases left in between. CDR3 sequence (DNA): TGCGCCAGCAGCTTGGAGGACATTGGCAACAATGAGCAGTTCTTC. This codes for CASSLEDIGNNEQFF.

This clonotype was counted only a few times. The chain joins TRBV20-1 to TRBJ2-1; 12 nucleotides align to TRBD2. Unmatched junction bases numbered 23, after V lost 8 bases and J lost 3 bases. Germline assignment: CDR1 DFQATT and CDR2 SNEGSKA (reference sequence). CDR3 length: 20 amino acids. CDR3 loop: CSTESSVTSGSGWFYNEQFF. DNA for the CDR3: TGCAGTACAGAGAGCTCTGTGACTAGCGGGAGCGGGTGGTTCTACAATGAGCAGTTCTTC.

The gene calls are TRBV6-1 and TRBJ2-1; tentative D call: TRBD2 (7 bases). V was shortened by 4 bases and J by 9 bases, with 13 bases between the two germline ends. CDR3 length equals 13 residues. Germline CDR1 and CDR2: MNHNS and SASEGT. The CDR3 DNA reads TGTGCCAGCAGTGTAAGGGGGGGCCCTGAGCAGTTCTTC. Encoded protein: CASSVRGGPEQFF.

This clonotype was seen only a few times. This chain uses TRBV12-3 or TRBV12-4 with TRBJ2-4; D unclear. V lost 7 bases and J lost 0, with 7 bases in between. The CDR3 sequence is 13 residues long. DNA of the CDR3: TGTGCCAGCACCAGCGTAGCCAAAAACATTCAGTACTTC. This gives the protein CASTSVAKNIQYF.

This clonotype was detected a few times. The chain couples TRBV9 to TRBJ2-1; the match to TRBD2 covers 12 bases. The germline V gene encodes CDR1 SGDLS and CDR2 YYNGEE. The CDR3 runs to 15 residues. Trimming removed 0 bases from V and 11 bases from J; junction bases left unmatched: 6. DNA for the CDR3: TGTGCCAGCAGCGTAGGACTAGCGGGGGAGCATCAGCAGTTCTTC. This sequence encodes CASSVGLAGEHQQFF. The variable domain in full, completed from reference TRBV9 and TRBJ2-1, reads DSGVTQTPKHLITATGQRVTLRCSPRSGDLSVYWYQQSLDQGLQFLIQYYNGEERAKGNILERFSAQQFPDLHSELNLSSLELGDSALYFCASSVGLAGEHQQFFGPGTRLTVL.

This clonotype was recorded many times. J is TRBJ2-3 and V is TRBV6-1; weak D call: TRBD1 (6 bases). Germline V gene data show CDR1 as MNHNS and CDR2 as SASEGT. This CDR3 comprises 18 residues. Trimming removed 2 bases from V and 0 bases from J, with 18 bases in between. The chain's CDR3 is CASSERIFGGRSTDTQYF. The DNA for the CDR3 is TGTGCCAGCAGTGAACGAATTTTTGGGGGCAGAAGCACAGATACGCAGTATTTT.

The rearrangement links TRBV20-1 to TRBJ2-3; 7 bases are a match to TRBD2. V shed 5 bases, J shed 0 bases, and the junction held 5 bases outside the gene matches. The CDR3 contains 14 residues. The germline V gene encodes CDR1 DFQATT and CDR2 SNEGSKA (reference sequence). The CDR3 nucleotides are TGCAGTGCTGGAGGACTAGACAGCACAGATACGCAGTATTTT. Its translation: CSAGGLDSTDTQYF.

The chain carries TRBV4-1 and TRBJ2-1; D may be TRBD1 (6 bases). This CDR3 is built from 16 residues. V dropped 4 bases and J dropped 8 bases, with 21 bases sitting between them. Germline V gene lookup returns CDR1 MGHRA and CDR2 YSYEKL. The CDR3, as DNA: TGCGCCAGCAGCCTGCAATCAGGGGTGGTCGGCGATGAGCAGTTCTTC. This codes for CASSLQSGVVGDEQFF.